The entry below gives a single T cell receptor beta chain sequence along with its context. The antigen is not known. This specimen belongs to a study of cytomegalovirus exposure and HLA in healthy donors. Regarding the study as a whole: HLA alleles showed associations with roughly 17,000 TCR beta sequences in a later analysis, at a 0.05 false discovery rate. There was a cluster of highly shared sequence variants that was likely a sequencing artifact. A few of the chains that were CMV-associated were confirmed in vitro to be specific for CMV antigens. Most CMV-associated TCR beta chains appeared HLA-restricted in a later analysis.

It was with 60 Vbeta and 13 Jbeta primers that the PCR ran. Only in-frame clones appear in the TCRdb table, and some are missing; sequencing was by immunoSEQ multiplex PCR. The repertoire holds over 150,000 clones, about 85% seen once, with 1% in the top ten. CDR1 SEHNR and CDR2 FQNEAQ come from the germline V gene (reference sequence). The CDR3 totals 17 residues. V was pared by 2 bases and J by 4 bases, with 9 bases of the junction left unmatched. V gene TRBV7-9 combines with J gene TRBJ2-2; TRBD1 matches at 8 bases. The clonotype comes from a boy under 10 years old in good health and CMV-seronegative. The sample taken for sequencing was PBMCs. In nucleotides, the CDR3 is TGTGCCAGCAGCTTATCCAGGGGGCGCCGGGGCACCGGGGAGCTGTTTTTT. Protein product: CASSLSRGRRGTGELFF. Drawing the rest from reference TRBV7-9 and TRBJ2-2, the complete variable domain is DTGVSQNPRHKITKRGQNVTFRCDPISEHNRLYWYRQTLGQGPEFLTYFQNEAQLEKSRLLSDRFSAERPKGSFSTLEIQRTEQGDSAMYLCASSLSRGRRGTGELFFGEGSRLTVL.